This section outlines one TCR beta chain sequence together with its context. The data stem from a study of T cell changes during pregnancy in multiple sclerosis. V dropped 6 bases and J dropped 2 bases, with 14 bases sitting between them. Germline CDR1 is LNHDA and CDR2 is SQIVND (reference sequence). The CDR3 runs to 15 residues. Sequencing was performed with immunoSEQ multiplex PCR; in TCRdb, only in-frame clones are kept and a portion is missing. The sample carries tens of thousands of clones, about 92% recorded once. This receptor was identified in a female donor in good health, enrolled as a control in a pregnancy study. This chain joins TRBV19 and TRBJ2-1; D may be TRBD2 (6 bases). Here the sequenced sample was peripheral blood, taken in the second trimester of pregnancy. The CDR3 sequence: CASSPPGRTYNEQFF. CDR3 nucleotides: TGTGCCAGTAGCCCACCGGGGAGGACCTACAATGAGCAGTTCTTC.